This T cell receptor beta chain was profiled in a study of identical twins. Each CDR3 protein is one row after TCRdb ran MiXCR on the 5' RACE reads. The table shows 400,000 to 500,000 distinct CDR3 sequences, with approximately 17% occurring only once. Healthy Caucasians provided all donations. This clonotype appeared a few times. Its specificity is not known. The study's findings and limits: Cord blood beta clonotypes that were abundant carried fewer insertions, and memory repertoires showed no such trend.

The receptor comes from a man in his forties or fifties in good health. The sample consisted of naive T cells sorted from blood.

The CDR3 is CASSRQTVYEQYF. CDR3 in DNA: TGTGCCTCCTCGCGACAGACAGTCTACGAGCAGTACTTC. The V call is TRBV6-2 or TRBV6-3, the J call TRBJ2-7; TRBD1 might be the D (5 bases). From germline, CDR1 is MNHEY and CDR2 SVGEGT. The CDR3 length is 13 residues. Trimming stripped 11 bases from V and 3 bases from J, with 17 bases between.